Following are 32 T cell receptor beta chains from one sample sequenced in a study of blood T cell repertoires in COVID-19. TCRdb's copy holds only in-frame clones and misses some; the assay was immunoSEQ multiplex PCR. This table has about 70,000 clones, 75% to 85% appearing once. Sequencing was performed on peripheral blood. The source is a woman in her fifties or sixties with acute or convalescent COVID-19.

Points on this clone: Other DNA sequences within the sample encode an identical CDR3. V usage is TRBV11-1 and J usage is TRBJ1-6, with D possibly TRBD1 on 5 matching bases. The CDR3 extends over 13 amino acids. V was cut by 5 bases and J by 10 bases, with 12 bases left in between. Germline values: CDR1 SGHAT, CDR2 FQDESV (reference sequence). CDR3 DNA: TGTGCCAGCAGCCGTTTGGGGGGATCACCCCTCCACTTT. Translated: CASSRLGGSPLHF.

The chain joins TRBV19 to TRBJ2-2; D might be TRBD1 (6 bases). The CDR3 is 14 amino acids. V was trimmed by 7 bases and J by 2 bases, leaving 11 bases between them. Germline CDR1 and CDR2: LNHDA and SQIVND (reference sequence). The DNA for the CDR3 is TGTGCCAGTAAGGAACAGGGAAACACCGGGGAGCTGTTTTTT. It specifies CASKEQGNTGELFF. Together with reference TRBV19 and TRBJ2-2, the CDR3 gives the full variable domain: DGGITQSPKYLFRKEGQNVTLSCEQNLNHDAMYWYRQDPGQGLRLIYYSQIVNDFQKGDIAEGYSVSREKKESFPLTVTSAQKNPTAFYLCASKEQGNTGELFFGEGSRLTVL.

The chain has TRBV18 and TRBJ1-1; 7 bases match TRBD1. The CDR3 runs 15 residues. V trimming: 3 bases; J trimming: 0 bases; junction bases outside the gene matches: 4. Germline V gene sequence: CDR1 KGHSH, CDR2 LQKENI. CDR3 sequence: CASSPSTGLNTEAFF. The DNA of the CDR3 is TGTGCCAGCTCACCCTCGACAGGGCTGAACACTGAAGCTTTCTTT.

This clone was seen only once. J is TRBJ2-7 and V is TRBV5-5; TRBD1 matches at 7 bases. The CDR3 is 15 amino acids. J gave up 4 bases and V 2 bases, and 9 bases lay outside the gene matches. Germline assignment: CDR1 SGHKS and CDR2 YYEKEE (reference sequence). The CDR3 region is CASSFPGTDAYEQYF. In DNA, the CDR3 is TGTGCCAGCAGCTTTCCCGGGACAGATGCTTACGAGCAGTACTTC. The variable domain in full, with the rest retrieved from reference TRBV5-5 and TRBJ2-7, is DAGVTQSPTHLIKTRGQQVTLRCSPISGHKSVSWYQQVLGQGPQFIFQYYEKEERGRGNFPDRFSARQFPNYSSELNVNALLLGDSALYLCASSFPGTDAYEQYFGPGTRLTVT.

V is TRBV29-1 and J is TRBJ2-2; TRBD1 matches at 10 bases. The CDR3 sequence is 14 residues long. The germline V gene encodes CDR1 SQVTM and CDR2 ANQGSEA. The trim removed 7 bases at V and 3 bases at J, leaving 5 bases unmatched. The CDR3 nucleotides are TGCAGCGCTTGGACAGGGGGGGACACCGGGGAGCTGTTTTTT. Translating it yields CSAWTGGDTGELFF.

The chain carries TRBV2 and TRBJ1-1; 8 bases fit TRBD1. CDR1 and CDR2 from the germline V gene are SNHLY and FYNNEI. The junction had 4 bases not matched to a gene; V was cut back by 6 bases and J by 4 bases. The CDR3 is made up of 13 amino acids. CDR3 DNA sequence: TGTGCCAGCAGGCGTACAGGGGGCACTGAAGCTTTCTTT. It is translated as CASRRTGGTEAFF.

The V gene is TRBV7-8, the J gene TRBJ2-1; D perhaps matches TRBD1 (5 bases). Looked up from germline, CDR1 is SGHVS and CDR2 is FQNEAQ. The CDR3 runs to 15 residues. The V end lost 5 bases, the J end lost 7 bases, and 18 bases lay between the germline ends. The CDR3 spells CASSPGPGLGNEQFF. CDR3 coding DNA: TGTGCCAGCAGCCCAGGTCCAGGGTTAGGGAATGAGCAGTTCTTC.

The V call is TRBV7-3, the J call TRBJ1-1; D unclear. CDR1 SGHTA and CDR2 FQGTGA come from the germline V gene. The CDR3 has 13 residues. Trimming removed 2 bases from V and 2 bases from J, with 6 bases in between. The CDR3 spells CASSLWPNTEAFF. For the CDR3, the DNA is TGTGCCAGCAGCTTATGGCCAAACACTGAAGCTTTCTTT.

This chain joins TRBV5-6 and TRBJ2-7; D might be TRBD1 (5 bases). The V and J ends lost 4 bases and 1 base respectively, with 6 bases between them. Looked up from germline, CDR1 is SGHDT and CDR2 is YYEEEE. This CDR3 comprises 12 residues. The CDR3 nucleotides read TGTGCCAGCAGCCCAGGGTCCTACGAGCAGTACTTC. As protein: CASSPGSYEQYF.

The sample holds one count of this clone. The gene calls are TRBV29-1 and TRBJ2-4; TRBD1 matches 9 bases. The CDR3 contains 17 residues. Germline V CDR1 and CDR2: SQVTM, ANQGSEA. The V gene end was trimmed by 6 bases and the J gene end by 2 bases; junction bases not matched to a gene: 14. The CDR3 DNA reads TGCAGCGTCGCCGGGACAGGGTCGATAGGAACCAAAAACATTCAGTACTTC. Its protein product is CSVAGTGSIGTKNIQYF.

J is TRBJ1-1 and V is TRBV9, with D tentatively TRBD1 (6 bases). Trimming removed 4 bases from V and 2 bases from J, with 12 bases in between. The CDR3 runs to 14 residues. Germline V CDR1 and CDR2: SGDLS, YYNGEE. This CDR3 reads CASSLLTGNTEAFF. DNA of the CDR3: TGTGCCAGCAGCCTGCTGACAGGAAACACTGAAGCTTTCTTT.

A note on this clone: One end of the junction varies from germline; a read error may be responsible. This chain links TRBV7-7 with TRBJ1-3, with D unresolved. Germline loops: CDR1 SSHAT, CDR2 FNYEAQ (reference sequence). The CDR3 contains 15 residues. Here the CDR3 reads CASSPAASAGNTIYF. The CDR3 nucleotides are TGTGCTAGCAGCCCCGCAGCGTCAGCGGGAAACACCATATATTTT.

The gene calls are TRBV7-3 and TRBJ2-3, with 7 nucleotides matching TRBD2. V lost 7 bases and J lost 3; bases outside the gene matches: 7. The CDR3 consists of 14 residues. Germline V gene sequence: CDR1 SGHTA, CDR2 FQGTGA. CDR3 sequence: CASNTGGTTDTQYF. DNA for the CDR3: TGTGCCAGCAACACGGGGGGAACTACAGATACGCAGTATTTT.

V gene TRBV6-1 combines with J gene TRBJ1-2; D is undetermined. The CDR3 contains 13 residues. Trimming took off 0 bases at V and 5 bases at J, with 7 bases between the two ends. The germline V gene encodes CDR1 MNHNS and CDR2 SASEGT. CDR3 sequence: CASSEAPGYGYTF. The CDR3 DNA reads as TGTGCCAGCAGTGAAGCCCCGGGGTATGGCTACACCTTC.

This clone was detected ten times or more. The chain has TRBV11-2 and TRBJ2-1; a possible D gene is TRBD2 (5 bases). The germline CDR1 and CDR2 sequences are SGHAT and FQNNGV. V gave up 5 bases and J gave up 5 bases, with 16 bases separating them. CDR3 length equals 15 residues. CDR3 sequence: CASSPPGGLNNEQFF. The CDR3 DNA reads as TGTGCCAGCAGCCCTCCTGGAGGTCTCAACAATGAGCAGTTCTTC.

V and J are TRBV30 and TRBJ1-5; D is uncertain. Trimming stripped 2 bases from V and 4 bases from J, with 9 bases between. CDR3 size: 13 residues. Looked up from germline, CDR1 is GTSNPN and CDR2 is SVGIG (reference sequence). The CDR3 DNA reads TGTGCCTGGAGTTACGGAGAGAATCAGCCCCAGCATTTT. Protein product: CAWSYGENQPQHF.

This clone was detected only a few times. The chain carries TRBV5-1 and TRBJ2-7, with D maybe TRBD2 (6 bases). Germline CDR1 is SGHRS and CDR2 is YFSETQ. The CDR3 is made up of 15 amino acids. The ends were cut back, 4 bases at V and 7 bases at J, with 21 bases in the middle. This CDR3 is CASSPLGGSDIEQYF. Here the CDR3 DNA reads TGCGCCAGCAGCCCGCTGGGAGGCTCAGACATAGAGCAGTACTTC.

The gene calls are TRBV4-2 and TRBJ1-2, with 11 bases that match TRBD1. Germline V gene data show CDR1 as LGHNA and CDR2 as YNFKEQ. Trimming took 5 bases from V and 3 from J; bases not matched to a gene: 11. The CDR3 has 17 amino acids. The CDR3 DNA follows: TGTGCCAGCAGCTCACCGGGACAGGGGGGAGGGGACTATGGCTACACCTTC. Its translation: CASSSPGQGGGDYGYTF.

This clone turned up a few times. V and J are TRBV7-8 and TRBJ2-2; weak D call: TRBD1 (6 bases). The V end lost 5 bases, the J end lost 0 bases, and 7 bases lay between the germline ends. The CDR3 is 14 residues long. CDR1 SGHVS and CDR2 FQNEAQ come from the germline V gene. The CDR3 DNA reads as TGTGCCAGCAGCCGGACAGCGAACACCGGGGAGCTGTTTTTT. This sequence encodes CASSRTANTGELFF.

The J gene is TRBJ2-7, the V gene TRBV7-2; 11 nucleotides line up with TRBD1. Germline V gene sequence: CDR1 SGHTA, CDR2 FQGNSA. V lost 2 bases, J lost 12 bases, and 3 bases stayed unmatched. The CDR3 runs to 12 residues. The CDR3 reads CASSLWTGGLYF. The CDR3 DNA follows: TGTGCCAGCAGCTTATGGACAGGGGGCCTGTACTTC.

The V gene is TRBV29-1, the J gene TRBJ2-6; weak D call: TRBD2 (5 bases). CDR3 length: 14 residues. Germline CDR1 and CDR2: SQVTM and ANQGSEA. Deletions cut 6 bases from V and 4 bases from J, with 13 bases between. The CDR3 protein is CSVRMTGGANVLTF. In DNA form, the CDR3 reads TGCAGCGTCCGAATGACGGGGGGGGCCAACGTCCTGACTTTC.

The CDR3 here is CASSFQRGRGETQYF. For the CDR3, the DNA is TGTGCCAGCAGCTTTCAGCGGGGCCGGGGGGAGACCCAGTACTTC. The chain recombines TRBV7-2 with TRBJ2-5, with 7 bases that match TRBD2. The CDR3 extends over 15 amino acids. CDR1 SGHTA and CDR2 FQGNSA come from the germline V gene. V shed 3 bases and J 5 bases; nucleotides not matched to a gene: 9. The variable domain in full, with the rest retrieved from reference TRBV7-2 and TRBJ2-5, is GAGVSQSPSNKVTEKGKDVELRCDPISGHTALYWYRQSLGQGLEFLIYFQGNSAPDKSGLPSDRFSAERTGGSVSTLTIQRTQQEDSAVYLCASSFQRGRGETQYFGPGTRLLVL.

V usage is TRBV7-2 and J usage is TRBJ2-3, with D maybe TRBD1 (5 bases). Germline lookup yields CDR1 SGHTA and CDR2 FQGNSA. This CDR3 contains 14 residues. V was shortened by 4 bases and J by 1 base, with 9 bases between the two germline ends. In nucleotides, the CDR3 is TGTGCCAGCAGCTCAAAAGGGGGCACAGATACGCAGTATTTT. It codes for CASSSKGGTDTQYF.

The chain has TRBV9 and TRBJ1-2, with D tentatively TRBD1 (6 bases). The CDR3 has 14 residues. V lost 0 bases to trimming and J lost 5 bases, with 11 bases between them. From germline, CDR1 is SGDLS and CDR2 YYNGEE. The CDR3 loop is CASSVEGGLYGYTF. DNA of the CDR3: TGTGCCAGCAGCGTAGAGGGGGGGTTGTATGGCTACACCTTC.

This chain links TRBV5-3 with TRBJ1-2; 7 nucleotides match TRBD1. TRBV5-3 is classed as an ORF, of uncertain function. V shed 4 bases and J 0 bases; nucleotides not matched to a gene: 27. This CDR3 has 22 residues. CDR3 loop: CARSKVLGPGQALGTSNYGYTF. The CDR3, as DNA: TGTGCCAGAAGCAAAGTGCTTGGCCCCGGACAGGCCCTCGGGACGTCTAACTATGGCTACACCTTC.

The chain is built from TRBV5-1 and TRBJ1-4; D might be TRBD1 (5 bases). The CDR3 length is 13 residues. V was shortened by 5 bases and J by 4 bases, with 9 bases between the two germline ends. Germline CDR1 and CDR2: SGHRS and YFSETQ. The CDR3 DNA is TGCGCCAGCAGTCTCCAGGGTAATGAAAAACTGTTTTTT. Its translation: CASSLQGNEKLFF.

In this sample, this clone turned up once. CDR3 coding DNA: TGTGCCAGCTCATACCAGTGGATGCGGCTAGCCAAAAACATTCAGTACTTC. Encoded protein: CASSYQWMRLAKNIQYF. The rearrangement uses TRBV18 and TRBJ2-4; D uncertain. This CDR3 is built from 17 residues. The V and J ends lost 5 bases and 0 bases respectively, with 17 bases between them. Germline V CDR1 and CDR2: KGHSH, LQKENI.

The gene calls are TRBV11-2 and TRBJ2-5, with 7 bases that match TRBD2. The CDR3 extends over 14 amino acids. Germline V lookup: CDR1 SGHAT, CDR2 FQNNGV. The V segment lost 5 bases and the J segment 1 base; nucleotides outside the gene matches: 4. DNA for the CDR3: TGTGCCAGCAGCCCGATAGCGGGCCAAGAGACCCAGTACTTC. It codes for CASSPIAGQETQYF.

V gene TRBV3-1 (or the pseudogene TRBV3-2) combines with J gene TRBJ1-2, with a possible D match to TRBD1 (6 bases). CDR1 and CDR2 from the germline V gene are LGHDT and YNNKEL (reference sequence). V gave up 2 bases and J gave up 12 bases, with 16 bases separating them. The CDR3 covers 13 residues. The CDR3 sequence: CASSQRGTRVDTF. The CDR3 nucleotides read TGTGCCAGCAGCCAAAGGGGGACCAGGGTTGACACCTTC.

V and J are TRBV19 and TRBJ1-3; D is unclear. V gave up 6 bases and J gave up 0 bases, with 15 bases separating them. Germline-derived CDR1 and CDR2 are LNHDA and SQIVND (reference sequence). CDR3 size: 16 residues. The CDR3 sequence: CASSPRLGSSGNTIYF. CDR3 DNA sequence: TGTGCCAGTAGCCCCAGACTCGGTAGCTCTGGAAACACCATATATTTT.

V usage is TRBV7-8 and J usage is TRBJ1-1; TRBD1 agrees at 7 bases. V dropped 6 bases and J dropped 4; count of bases not matched to a gene: 8. The CDR3 extends over 14 amino acids. From germline, CDR1 is SGHVS and CDR2 FQNEAQ. For the CDR3, the DNA is TGTGCCAGCAGGTTCGCAGGGGGAGGCACTGAAGCTTTCTTT. It codes for CASRFAGGGTEAFF.

The chain combines TRBV12-5 with TRBJ2-2, with 11 nucleotides matching TRBD1. The CDR3 length is 19 residues. The V and J ends lost 6 bases and 3 bases, in that order; junction bases with no gene match: 15. Germline lookup yields CDR1 LGHNT and CDR2 FRNRAP. The CDR3 region is CASGRGQGGSVMDTGELFF. CDR3 sequence (DNA): TGTGCTAGTGGCCGGGGACAGGGGGGATCGGTTATGGACACCGGGGAGCTGTTTTTT.